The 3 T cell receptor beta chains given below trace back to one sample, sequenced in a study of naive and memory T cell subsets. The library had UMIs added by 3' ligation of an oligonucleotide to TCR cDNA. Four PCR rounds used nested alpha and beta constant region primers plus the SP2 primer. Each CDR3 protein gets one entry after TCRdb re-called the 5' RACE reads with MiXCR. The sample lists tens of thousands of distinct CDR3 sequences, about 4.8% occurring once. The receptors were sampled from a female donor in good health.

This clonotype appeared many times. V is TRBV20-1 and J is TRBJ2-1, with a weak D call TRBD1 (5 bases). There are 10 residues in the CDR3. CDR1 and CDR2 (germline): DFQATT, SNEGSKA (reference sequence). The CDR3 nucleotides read TGCAAGGGGTCCTACAATGAGCAGTTCTTC. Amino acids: CKGSYNEQFF.

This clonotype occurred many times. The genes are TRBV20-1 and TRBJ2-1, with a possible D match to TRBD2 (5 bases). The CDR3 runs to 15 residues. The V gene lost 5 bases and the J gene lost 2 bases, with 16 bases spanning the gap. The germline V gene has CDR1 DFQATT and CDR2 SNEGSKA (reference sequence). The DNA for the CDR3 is TGCAGTGCTCCAAGAGCGGACTTACCCTACAATGAGCAGTTCTTC. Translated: CSAPRADLPYNEQFF.

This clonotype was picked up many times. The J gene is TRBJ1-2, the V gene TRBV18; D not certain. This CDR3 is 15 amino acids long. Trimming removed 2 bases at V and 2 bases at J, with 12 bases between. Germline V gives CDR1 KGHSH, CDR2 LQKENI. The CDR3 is CASSPEKGGNYGYTF. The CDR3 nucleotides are TGTGCCAGCTCACCAGAAAAAGGAGGGAACTATGGCTACACCTTC. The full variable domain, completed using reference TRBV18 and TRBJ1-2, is NAGVMQNPRHLVRRRGQEARLRCSPMKGHSHVYWYRQLPEEGLKFMVYLQKENIIDESGMPKERFSAEFPKEGPSILRIQQVVRGDSAAYFCASSPEKGGNYGYTFGSGTRLTVV.